The present T cell receptor beta chain was sequenced within a study of shared clonotypes between healthy human individuals. Study-level findings and limits: The study found about 5% of naive CD4 clonotypes shared across several donors. The expectation was that sequencing depth would affect clonotype sharing among donors.

With respect to this clone: Its matching antigen is unknown.

Germline-derived CDR1 and CDR2 are MNHNS and SASEGT. This CDR3 is built from 13 residues. V was clipped by 7 bases and J by 7 bases, with 14 bases between them. Only in-frame clones appear in the TCRdb table, and some are missing; sequencing was by immunoSEQ multiplex PCR. The table lists over a million clones, nearly 99% of them singletons. Caucasian adults residing in Nashville, Tennessee made up all the donors. Investigators divided CD4+ cells into CD45RA+ naive and CD45RA-negative memory subsets. The chain carries TRBV6-1 and TRBJ1-5; D remains unclear. Sequenced material: naive CD4+ T cells sorted from blood. Subset specified: CD45RA+ positively selected. The TCR comes from a man aged 30-40 years in good health. The CDR3 loop is CASISLVGQPQHF. The CDR3 nucleotides read TGTGCCAGCATCTCTCTGGTGGGCCAGCCCCAGCATTTT.